Below are 7 T cell receptor beta chains sequenced from a single sample in a study of T-cell memory formation after mild COVID-19. TCRdb called the 5' RACE reads again in MiXCR, with one record for every CDR3 protein. The sample consists of 200,000 or so distinct CDR3 sequences, around 20% of them appearing once. The sample taken for sequencing was PBMCs or a T cell subset sorted from them (not recorded which). Source of these receptors: an adult woman who had mild COVID-19 (a few samples of this study predate the infection). Cell type and time point are not known.

The chain links TRBV20-1 to TRBJ1-1, with 7 positions matching TRBD1. Germline trimming cut 5 bases from V and 7 bases from J; bases unmatched to any gene: 13. The germline CDR1 and CDR2 sequences are DFQATT and SNEGSKA (reference sequence). The length of the CDR3 is 14 residues. The CDR3 DNA is TGCAGTGCTCGACCCGGGACAGCCAGAGTTGAAGCTTTCTTT. The encoded protein is CSARPGTARVEAFF.

This chain links TRBV27 with TRBJ2-3; D uncertain. Germline V gene sequence: CDR1 MNHEY, CDR2 SMNVEV (reference sequence). The length of the CDR3 is 16 residues. V was clipped by 5 bases and J by 1 base, with 16 bases between them. CDR3 nucleotide sequence: TGTGCCAGCAGTCTCCTTCGGCAGCGCGGCACAGATACGCAGTATTTT. Encoded protein: CASSLLRQRGTDTQYF.

The table lists this clonotype with a few counts. The chain employs TRBV3-1 and TRBJ1-6, with D possibly being TRBD1 (5 bases). V was cut by 1 base and J by 7 bases, with 14 bases left in between. Germline CDR1 and CDR2: LGHDT and YNNKEL (reference sequence). This CDR3 has 16 residues. The CDR3 loop is CASSQVWGVDNSPLHF. CDR3 bases: TGTGCCAGCAGCCAAGTTTGGGGGGTTGACAATTCACCCCTCCACTTT.

The chain combines TRBV4-1 with TRBJ2-1; 7 nucleotides agree with TRBD2. CDR3 size: 17 residues. The V and J ends lost 4 bases and 4 bases, in that order; junction bases with no gene match: 13. Germline V lookup: CDR1 MGHRA, CDR2 YSYEKL. CDR3 region: CASSPRGEQHSYNEQFF. CDR3 coding DNA: TGCGCCAGCAGCCCTCGGGGGGAACAACACTCTTACAATGAGCAGTTCTTC.

This clonotype was observed a handful of times. The chain uses TRBV20-1 and TRBJ2-3; TRBD1 is a possible D gene (7 bases). The germline V gene encodes CDR1 DFQATT and CDR2 SNEGSKA (reference sequence). The V gene lost 6 bases and the J gene lost 0 bases, with 19 bases spanning the gap. This CDR3 region has 16 residues. CDR3 loop: CSARGQQTASTDTQYF. In DNA form, the CDR3 reads TGCAGTGCGCGGGGACAGCAGACTGCTAGCACAGATACGCAGTATTTT.

The V call is TRBV5-4, the J call TRBJ1-2; 9 bases map to TRBD1. Germline CDR1 and CDR2: SGHNT and YYREEE (reference sequence). The CDR3 consists of 14 residues. J was trimmed by 5 bases and V by 4 bases; bases with no gene match: 6. DNA of the CDR3: TGTGCCAGCAGCCTCGACAGGGGGTTGTATGGCTACACCTTC. Protein: CASSLDRGLYGYTF.

In this sample, this clonotype turned up many times. The V call is TRBV7-8, the J call TRBJ1-5; maybe TRBD1 (5 bases). With 1 base removed from V and 1 base from J, the gap between germline ends came to 8 bases. Germline lookup yields CDR1 SGHVS and CDR2 FQNEAQ. This CDR3 contains 15 residues. The CDR3 bases are TGTGCCAGCAGCTTAGGGACATACAGCAATCAGCCCCAGCATTTT. Translated, it gives CASSLGTYSNQPQHF.